These 15 T cell receptor beta chains were all obtained from the same sample, sequenced in a study of blood T cell repertoires in COVID-19. The repertoire was sequenced with immunoSEQ multiplex PCR; TCRdb's copy has only in-frame clones and lacks some. The data show over 200,000 clones, about four fifths seen once. The sample taken for sequencing was peripheral blood. Receptors originate from a woman between 35 and 50 years old with active or convalescent COVID-19.

The chain links TRBV5-8 to TRBJ1-3, with D tentatively TRBD1 (5 bases). The germline V and J ends were trimmed by 5 bases and 4 bases, with 22 bases remaining between them. CDR1 is SGHTS and CDR2 is YDEGEE in the germline V gene. CDR3 length equals 17 residues. In DNA, the CDR3 is TGTGCCAGCAGTCCCGGGACTAGAAGCCTGACGGGAAACACCATATATTTT. Residues: CASSPGTRSLTGNTIYF.

V and J are TRBV6-5 and TRBJ1-3; possible D gene TRBD1, 5 bases. CDR1 MNHEY and CDR2 SVGAGI come from the germline V gene. The CDR3 sequence is 14 residues long. The V and J ends lost 6 bases and 4 bases respectively, with 13 bases between them. CDR3 in DNA: TGTGCCAGCAGGTCCCCCTCAGGGGGAAACACCATATATTTT. Translation gives CASRSPSGGNTIYF.

The J gene is TRBJ2-7, the V gene TRBV5-1, with TRBD1 identical over 8 bases. V gave up 5 bases and J gave up 0 bases; unmatched junction bases: 7. The CDR3 sequence is 15 residues long. Germline V gene data show CDR1 as SGHRS and CDR2 as YFSETQ. CDR3 coding DNA: TGCGCCAGCAGGTTCGGACAGGGCCTCTCCTACGAGCAGTACTTC. This translates into CASRFGQGLSYEQYF.

The chain carries TRBV6-1 and TRBJ1-2; D is uncertain. Germline values: CDR1 MNHNS, CDR2 SASEGT. The CDR3 consists of 14 residues. V lost 2 bases, J lost 4 bases, and 11 bases lay in between. The CDR3 loop reads CASSELGSSYGYTF. CDR3 DNA sequence: TGTGCCAGCAGTGAATTGGGCTCGTCCTATGGCTACACCTTC.

The chain combines TRBV7-3 with TRBJ2-2; TRBD2 matches at 8 bases. Trimming removed 1 base from V and 4 bases from J; junction bases left unmatched: 11. Per germline, CDR1 SGHTA and CDR2 FQGTGA. The CDR3 runs to 18 residues. In DNA form, the CDR3 reads TGTGCCAGCAGCTTAATCTCGTCTAGCGGGTTAGTCACCGGGGAGCTGTTTTTT. Residues: CASSLISSSGLVTGELFF.

The CDR3 coding sequence is TGTGCCTGGAGTTACTCCGCTGAAGCTTTCTTT. Amino acid sequence: CAWSYSAEAFF. The rearrangement joins TRBV30 to TRBJ1-1; D not certain. Between the trimmed V and J ends, which lost 2 bases and 6 bases, there was a span of 7 bases. The CDR3 is 11 amino acids. Germline V lookup: CDR1 GTSNPN, CDR2 SVGIG (reference sequence).

This chain connects TRBV4-1 to TRBJ1-4; 10 bases match TRBD1. The V gene's germline CDR1 is MGHRA and CDR2 YSYEKL. The CDR3 loop spans 16 amino acids. V trimming: 4 bases; J trimming: 0 bases; junction bases outside the gene matches: 2. The CDR3 nucleotides are TGCGCCAGCAGCCCGGGACAGGGGACAACTAATGAAAAACTGTTTTTT. Translating it yields CASSPGQGTTNEKLFF.

This clone was seen a single time. V is TRBV7-6 and J is TRBJ1-2; a weak D match, TRBD1 (5 bases). Trimming took 5 bases from V and 3 from J, leaving 16 bases between them. The CDR3 length is 15 residues. Per germline, CDR1 SGHVS and CDR2 FNYEAQ. The CDR3 sequence: CASSPMWGGDYGYTF. The CDR3 bases are TGTGCCAGCAGCCCAATGTGGGGGGGTGACTATGGCTACACCTTC. Based on the CDR3 plus reference TRBV7-6 and TRBJ1-2, the full variable domain is GAGVSQSPRYKVTKRGQDVALRCDPISGHVSLYWYRQALGQGPEFLTYFNYEAQQDKSGLPNDRFSAERPEGSISTLTIQRTEQRDSAMYRCASSPMWGGDYGYTFGSGTRLTVV.

The chain joins TRBV24-1 to TRBJ2-3, with a weak D call TRBD2 (7 bases). Germline V CDR1 and CDR2: KGHDR, SFDVKD. The CDR3 totals 15 residues. The ends were cut back, 9 bases at V and 4 bases at J, with 19 bases in the middle. CDR3 region: CATAGRGRVADTQYF. As DNA, the CDR3 is TGTGCCACCGCGGGGCGGGGGCGCGTGGCAGATACGCAGTATTTT.

V usage is TRBV5-1 and J usage is TRBJ1-5; unclear D gene. The CDR3 runs 15 residues. The germline CDR1 and CDR2 sequences are SGHRS and YFSETQ. V lost 0 bases and J 3 bases, leaving 10 bases between the germline ends. The CDR3 loop reads CASSLEPGSNQPQHF. The DNA for the CDR3 is TGCGCCAGCAGCTTGGAGCCGGGGTCCAATCAGCCCCAGCATTTT.

The chain has TRBV28 and TRBJ1-5; D gene uncertain. The CDR3 is made up of 15 amino acids. Looked up from germline, CDR1 is MDHEN and CDR2 is SYDVKM. V was clipped by 3 bases and J by 8 bases, with 17 bases between them. The CDR3, as DNA: TGTGCCAGCAGTTTTTACGACACGGCTCTAAAGCCCCAGCATTTT. Protein: CASSFYDTALKPQHF. Filled out from reference TRBV28 and TRBJ1-5, the complete variable domain reads DVKVTQSSRYLVKRTGEKVFLECVQDMDHENMFWYRQDPGLGLRLIYFSYDVKMKEKGDIPEGYSVSREKKERFSLILESASTNQTSMYLCASSFYDTALKPQHFGDGTRLSIL.

V is TRBV5-1 and J is TRBJ2-2, with 8 bases fitting TRBD1. CDR1 is SGHRS, CDR2 YFSETQ, per germline. V dropped 2 bases and J dropped 5; count of bases not matched to a gene: 8. The length of the CDR3 is 16 residues. The CDR3 protein is CASSFDRGWRTGELFF. In DNA, the CDR3 is TGCGCCAGCAGCTTCGACAGGGGATGGAGGACCGGGGAGCTGTTTTTT.

The chain couples TRBV4-3 to TRBJ1-2; 9 positions agree with TRBD1. The CDR3 spans 16 residues. CDR1 and CDR2 (germline): LGHNA, YSLEER. Losses at the gene ends were 5 bases for V and 6 bases for J; bases not matched to a gene: 13. CDR3 loop: CASSSNKWTGDDGYTF. The CDR3 DNA reads TGCGCCAGCAGCAGTAACAAGTGGACAGGGGATGATGGCTACACCTTC.

This clone occurred once. This sequence joins TRBV19 and TRBJ1-4; TRBD1 might be the D (6 bases). Trimming took off 4 bases at V and 3 bases at J, with 12 bases between the two ends. CDR1 and CDR2 (germline): LNHDA, SQIVND (reference sequence). CDR3 length: 15 amino acids. The CDR3, as DNA: TGTGCCAGTAGTACCACAGGGCAGGCTAATGAAAAACTGTTTTTT. This translates into CASSTTGQANEKLFF.

The V call is TRBV11-3, the J call TRBJ1-3; D gene uncertain. CDR1 is SGHNT, CDR2 YENEEA, per germline. V lost 1 base and J 0 bases, leaving 10 bases between the germline ends. This CDR3 region has 16 residues. CDR3: CASSLGTGISGNTIYF. The CDR3 DNA follows: TGTGCCAGCAGCTTAGGAACGGGGATCTCTGGAAACACCATATATTTT.